Listed here are 25 T cell receptor beta chains from one sample, sequenced in a study of Graves' ophthalmopathy and Graves' hyperthyroidism. From RNA, the CDR3 regions of TCR beta chains were amplified and sequenced. After a first-round RT-PCR with HTBI primers, a second-round multiplex PCR was run. TCRdb reprocessed the multiplex PCR reads with MiXCR, giving one entry per CDR3 protein. The table has roughly 1.1 million distinct CDR3 sequences, approximately 35% seen once; the top ten hold around 10%. Sequencing input: peripheral blood or thyroid tissue (not recorded which). These receptors were collected from an adult man with Graves' hyperthyroidism.

This clonotype was detected ten times or more. The chain's CDR3 is CASSNRQPSGNQPQHF. For the CDR3, the DNA is TGTGCCAGTAGTAATAGACAGCCTTCGGGCAATCAGCCCCAGCATTTT. The rearrangement uses TRBV19 and TRBJ1-5, with D perhaps matching TRBD1 (5 bases). V gave up 4 bases and J gave up 2 bases, with 15 bases separating them. The CDR3 has 16 amino acids. The germline gives CDR1 LNHDA, CDR2 SQIVND (reference sequence).

This clonotype was recorded many times. The genes are TRBV15 and TRBJ1-1; a weak D match, TRBD1 (5 bases). V was clipped by 0 bases and J by 7 bases, with 24 bases between them. Germline CDR1 LNHNV, CDR2 YYDKDF (reference sequence). The CDR3 has 18 amino acids. The CDR3 nucleotides read TGTGCCACCAGCAGAGAACGGGACTGGGTGGTAGGGCGAGGTGAAGCTTTCTTT. Protein sequence: CATSRERDWVVGRGEAFF.

This clonotype was found many times. The chain joins TRBV19 to TRBJ1-5; D possibly corresponds to TRBD1 (5 bases). The CDR3 length is 14 residues. CDR1 and CDR2 from the germline V gene are LNHDA and SQIVND (reference sequence). Trimming took 4 bases from V and 3 from J, leaving 10 bases between them. CDR3 sequence (DNA): TGTGCCAGTAGTACAGGGAGGGACAATCAGCCCCAGCATTTT. Its protein product is CASSTGRDNQPQHF.

CDR3 DNA sequence: TGTGCCAGCAGCCACCGCCGGGACAGGAAAAATGAAAAACTGTTTTTT. Protein product: CASSHRRDRKNEKLFF. The chain uses TRBV5-6 and TRBJ1-4; 8 bases map to TRBD1. The CDR3 totals 16 residues. Germline V CDR1 and CDR2: SGHDT, YYEEEE. V was clipped by 4 bases and J by 5 bases; unmatched bases: 10.

The chain uses TRBV18 and TRBJ2-7; D may match TRBD1 or TRBD2 (6 bases each). The germline gives CDR1 KGHSH, CDR2 LQKENI. This CDR3 contains 14 residues. The germline V and J ends were trimmed by 8 bases and 4 bases, with 18 bases remaining between them. The CDR3 DNA sequence: TGTGCCAGCACTAAAATCAGGGGAGGATACGAGCAGTACTTC. Translating gives CASTKIRGGYEQYF.

The rearrangement joins TRBV12-1 to TRBJ2-2; the D call in the table, TRBD1, was not verified against the DNA. TRBV12-1 is noted as a pseudogene. The CDR3 length is 14 residues. Written as DNA, the CDR3 is TGTGCCAGCAGCCAGACAGGGGCGGTCGGGGAGCTGTTTTTT. Translated, it gives CASSQTGAVGELFF.

This clonotype occurred a few times. The chain combines TRBV20-1 with TRBJ1-6, with 7 bases identical to TRBD1. This CDR3 has 13 residues. The J segment lost 9 bases and the V segment lost 2 bases, leaving 4 bases of the junction unmatched. Looked up from germline, CDR1 is DFQATT and CDR2 is SNEGSKA (reference sequence). The CDR3 loop reads CSARKTGRSPLHF. The DNA for the CDR3 is TGCAGTGCTAGAAAGACAGGGCGTTCACCCCTCCACTTT.

The V call is TRBV10-2, the J call TRBJ1-1; perhaps TRBD1 as D (6 bases). The CDR3 totals 15 residues. Germline CDR1 and CDR2: WSHSY and SAAADI. The V end lost 4 bases, the J end lost 4 bases, and 16 bases lay between the germline ends. The DNA for the CDR3 is TGCGCCAGCAGTGCTGAGTCAGGGGTGGGCACTGAAGCTTTCTTT. This gives the protein CASSAESGVGTEAFF.

This clonotype was detected ten times or more. CDR3 nucleotide sequence: TGCGCCAGCAGCTCAGGGACGCAGAAGTACTTC. Protein product: CASSSGTQKYF. The V gene is TRBV5-1, the J gene TRBJ2-7; D may correspond to TRBD1 or TRBD2 (5 bases each). The germline V gene has CDR1 SGHRS and CDR2 YFSETQ. The V and J ends lost 3 bases and 11 bases respectively, with 12 bases between them. There are 11 residues in the CDR3. Complete variable domain (other parts from reference TRBV5-1 and TRBJ2-7): KAGVTQTPRYLIKTRGQQVTLSCSPISGHRSVSWYQQTPGQGLQFLFEYFSETQRNKGNFPGRFSGRQFSNSRSEMNVSTLELGDSALYLCASSSGTQKYFGPGTRLTVT.

The J gene is TRBJ1-1, the V gene TRBV7-9; D remains ambiguous. Germline V gene lookup returns CDR1 SEHNR and CDR2 FQNEAQ (reference sequence). The CDR3 is made up of 14 amino acids. The germline V and J ends were trimmed by 3 bases and 8 bases, with 16 bases remaining between them. The CDR3 reads CASSFGRMGQEAFF. CDR3 bases: TGTGCCAGCAGCTTTGGACGGATGGGCCAAGAAGCTTTCTTT.

This clonotype showed up many times. The chain uses TRBV20-1 and TRBJ2-5, with TRBD2 matching over 9 bases. The V segment lost 6 bases and the J segment 2 bases; nucleotides outside the gene matches: 7. CDR3 length: 14 residues. Germline V CDR1 and CDR2: DFQATT, SNEGSKA (reference sequence). CDR3 bases: TGCAGTGCCAACCTAGCGGGACTACAAGAGACCCAGTACTTC. Protein sequence: CSANLAGLQETQYF.

The chain links TRBV20-1 to TRBJ2-5; 7 bases fit TRBD1. The CDR3 is 14 amino acids. The V gene end was trimmed by 5 bases and the J gene end by 2 bases; junction bases not matched to a gene: 8. Germline CDR1 DFQATT, CDR2 SNEGSKA (reference sequence). In DNA, the CDR3 is TGCAGTGCTCCGAAGGGACAGACACAAGAGACCCAGTACTTC. Protein: CSAPKGQTQETQYF.

This clonotype was picked up one time. The V call is TRBV7-2, the J call TRBJ2-5; TRBD2 might be the D (7 bases). In germline, CDR1 is SGHTA, CDR2 FQGNSA. V lost 1 base to trimming and J lost 0 bases, with 12 bases between them. CDR3 length: 16 amino acids. The CDR3 DNA sequence: TGTGCCAGCAGCTTAGTTGCGGGGGCGTACCAAGAGACCCAGTACTTC. Its protein is CASSLVAGAYQETQYF.

This clonotype was detected ten times or more. The rearrangement uses TRBV7-8 and TRBJ2-7; D gene uncertain. In germline, CDR1 is SGHVS, CDR2 FQNEAQ. The CDR3 runs 15 residues. V dropped 0 bases and J dropped 0 bases, with 9 bases sitting between them. As DNA, the CDR3 is TGTGCCAGCAGCTTAGCGTCGAGGAGCTCCTACGAGCAGTACTTC. This encodes CASSLASRSSYEQYF. The variable domain in full, with the rest retrieved from reference TRBV7-8 and TRBJ2-7, is GAGVSQSPRYKVAKRGQDVALRCDPISGHVSLFWYQQALGQGPEFLTYFQNEAQLDKSGLPSDRFFAERPEGSVSTLKIQRTQQEDSAVYLCASSLASRSSYEQYFGPGTRLTVT.

Many counts were recorded for this clonotype. The genes are TRBV9 and TRBJ1-1; perhaps TRBD1 as D (5 bases). Germline CDR1 SGDLS, CDR2 YYNGEE. Trimming shortened V by 7 bases and J by 0 bases, and 13 bases separated the two germline ends. The CDR3 totals 14 residues. CDR3 bases: TGTGCCAGCGACGGAGGGGAAGTGAACACTGAAGCTTTCTTT. Amino acid sequence: CASDGGEVNTEAFF.

CDR3 in amino acids: CATAAGNLNTGELFF. The CDR3 bases are TGTGCCACCGCGGCGGGAAATTTGAACACCGGGGAGCTGTTTTTT. This chain joins TRBV24-1 and TRBJ2-2, with D maybe TRBD2 (6 bases). V lost 9 bases and J lost 1, with 14 bases in between. Germline V gene lookup returns CDR1 KGHDR and CDR2 SFDVKD. This CDR3 has 15 residues.

This clonotype has ten or more counts. The rearrangement links TRBV5-6 to TRBJ2-5, with 7 bases that match TRBD2. Germline CDR1 SGHDT, CDR2 YYEEEE. This CDR3 has 13 residues. V lost 2 bases, J lost 5 bases, and 3 bases stayed unmatched. The CDR3 nucleotides read TGTGCCAGCAGCTTCGGGAGGCGGGAGACCCAGTACTTC. Protein sequence: CASSFGRRETQYF. The full variable domain, its missing parts supplied by reference TRBV5-6 and TRBJ2-5, is DAGVTQSPTHLIKTRGQQVTLRCSPKSGHDTVSWYQQALGQGPQFIFQYYEEEERQRGNFPDRFSGHQFPNYSSELNVNALLLGDSALYLCASSFGRRETQYFGPGTRLLVL.

This chain joins TRBV2 and TRBJ1-2; unclear D gene. The ends were cut back, 7 bases at V and 10 bases at J, with 22 bases in the middle. The germline V gene encodes CDR1 SNHLY and CDR2 FYNNEI. The CDR3 length is 14 residues. The CDR3, as DNA: TGTGCCAGCACAACCCAGGAAGGCTCCGGGGACTACACCTTC. As protein: CASTTQEGSGDYTF.

There are many counts of this clonotype. The V and J genes are TRBV12-3 or TRBV12-4 and TRBJ2-7; tentatively, D is TRBD1 (6 bases). V was pared by 2 bases and J by 9 bases, with 17 bases between. The CDR3 extends over 14 amino acids. The chain's CDR3 is CASSLTGSGSGQYF. The CDR3 DNA is TGTGCCAGCAGTTTAACAGGGTCCGGTTCGGGGCAGTACTTC.

In regard to this clonotype: One end of the junction does not line up with germline, which may come from a read error. The chain recombines TRBV27 with TRBJ2-5; the D call may be TRBD1 or TRBD2 (5 bases each). The CDR3 is 15 amino acids. Per germline, CDR1 MNHEY and CDR2 SMNVEV (reference sequence). Here the CDR3 DNA reads TGTGCCAGCAGTTTACGTGGGGACGGAAAAGAGGCCCAGTACTTC. Encoded protein: CASSLRGDGKEAQYF.

This clonotype has a count of ten or more. The chain employs TRBV5-1 and TRBJ2-7; D possibly corresponds to TRBD1 (5 bases). In germline, CDR1 is SGHRS, CDR2 YFSETQ. Trimming took off 2 bases at V and 0 bases at J, with 9 bases between the two ends. The CDR3 contains 14 residues. The CDR3 DNA sequence: TGCGCCAGCAGCTTACAGGTTAGCTCCTACGAGCAGTACTTC. Amino acids: CASSLQVSSYEQYF.

The chain couples TRBV7-9 to TRBJ1-4; D not resolved. From germline, CDR1 is SEHNR and CDR2 FQNEAQ (reference sequence). V gave up 3 bases and J gave up 0 bases, with 11 bases separating them. CDR3 length: 16 residues. CDR3 sequence (DNA): TGTGCCAGCAGCTTCGAGGGCCTTACAACTAATGAAAAACTGTTTTTT. Protein: CASSFEGLTTNEKLFF.

V is TRBV10-3 and J is TRBJ1-5, with TRBD1 matching 8 bases. This CDR3 is built from 15 residues. Germline values: CDR1 ENHRY, CDR2 SYGVKD. V shed 10 bases, J shed 2 bases, and the junction held 10 bases outside the gene matches. The CDR3 coding sequence is TGTGCCACCAGGAACCCGGGACAGGGCAATCAGCCCCAGCATTTT. Its protein is CATRNPGQGNQPQHF.

The J gene is TRBJ1-5, the V gene TRBV10-3; 7 bases map to TRBD1. The CDR3 is 15 amino acids. CDR1 is ENHRY, CDR2 SYGVKD, per germline. Trimming removed 6 bases from V and 3 bases from J; junction bases left unmatched: 8. The CDR3 DNA is TGTGCCATCAGAAAGGATCAGGGGGACAATCAGCCCCAGCATTTT. This sequence encodes CAIRKDQGDNQPQHF.

V is TRBV5-5 and J is TRBJ1-2, with D tentatively TRBD1 (6 bases). Germline values: CDR1 SGHKS, CDR2 YYEKEE (reference sequence). The CDR3 has 16 amino acids. The V gene lost 5 bases and the J gene lost 1 base, with 18 bases spanning the gap. In DNA form, the CDR3 reads TGTGCCAGCAGATCTCCCGGGACACCCCTTAACTATGGCTACACCTTC. This translates into CASRSPGTPLNYGYTF.